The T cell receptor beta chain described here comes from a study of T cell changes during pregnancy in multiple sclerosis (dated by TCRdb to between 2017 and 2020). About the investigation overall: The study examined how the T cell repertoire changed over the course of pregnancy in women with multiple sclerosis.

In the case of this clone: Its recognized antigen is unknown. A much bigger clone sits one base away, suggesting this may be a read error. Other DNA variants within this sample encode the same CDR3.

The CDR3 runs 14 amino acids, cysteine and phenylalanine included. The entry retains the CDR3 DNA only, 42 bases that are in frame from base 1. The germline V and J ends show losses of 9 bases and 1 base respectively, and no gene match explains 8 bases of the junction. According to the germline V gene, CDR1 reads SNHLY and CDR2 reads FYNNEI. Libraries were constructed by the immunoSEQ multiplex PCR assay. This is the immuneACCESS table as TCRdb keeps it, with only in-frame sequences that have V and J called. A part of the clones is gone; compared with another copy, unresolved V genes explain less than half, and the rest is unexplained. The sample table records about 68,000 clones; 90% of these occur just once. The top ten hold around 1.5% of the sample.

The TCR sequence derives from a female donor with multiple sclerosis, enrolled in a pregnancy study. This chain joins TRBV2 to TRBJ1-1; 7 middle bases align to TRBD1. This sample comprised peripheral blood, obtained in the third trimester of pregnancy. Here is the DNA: TGTGCCAGTATCAGAGGGGGCAAGAACACTGAAGCTTTCTTT. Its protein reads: CASIRGGKNTEAFF. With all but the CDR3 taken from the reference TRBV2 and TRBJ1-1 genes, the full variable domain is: EPEVTQTPSHQVTQMGQEVILRCVPISNHLYFYWYRQILGQKVEFLVSFYNNEISEKSEIFDDQFSVERPDGSNFTLKIRSTKLEDSAMYFCASIRGGKNTEAFFGQGTRLTVV.